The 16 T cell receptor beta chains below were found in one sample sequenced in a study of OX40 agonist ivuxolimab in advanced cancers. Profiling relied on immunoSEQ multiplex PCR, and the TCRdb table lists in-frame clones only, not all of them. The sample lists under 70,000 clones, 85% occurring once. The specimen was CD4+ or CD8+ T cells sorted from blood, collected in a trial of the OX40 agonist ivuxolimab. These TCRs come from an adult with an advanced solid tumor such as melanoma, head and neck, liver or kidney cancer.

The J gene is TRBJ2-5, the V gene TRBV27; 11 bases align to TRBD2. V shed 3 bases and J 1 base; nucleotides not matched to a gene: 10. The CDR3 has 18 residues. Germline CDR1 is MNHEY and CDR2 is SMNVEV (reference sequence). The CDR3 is CASSFTTPGLAAQETQYF. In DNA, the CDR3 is TGTGCCAGCAGTTTCACAACTCCGGGACTAGCGGCCCAAGAGACCCAGTACTTC.

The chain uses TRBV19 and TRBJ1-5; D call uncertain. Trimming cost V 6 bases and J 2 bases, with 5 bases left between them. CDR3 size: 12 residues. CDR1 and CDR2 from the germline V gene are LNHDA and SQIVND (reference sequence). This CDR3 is CASRDGNQPQHF. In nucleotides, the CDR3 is TGTGCCAGTAGGGACGGCAATCAGCCCCAGCATTTT. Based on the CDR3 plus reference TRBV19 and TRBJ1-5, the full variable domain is DGGITQSPKYLFRKEGQNVTLSCEQNLNHDAMYWYRQDPGQGLRLIYYSQIVNDFQKGDIAEGYSVSREKKESFPLTVTSAQKNPTAFYLCASRDGNQPQHFGDGTRLSIL.

CDR3 protein: CASNYTEAFF. CDR3 nucleotide sequence: TGTGCCAGCAACTACACTGAAGCTTTCTTT. The V call is TRBV27, the J call TRBJ1-1; D not certain. CDR1 MNHEY and CDR2 SMNVEV come from the germline V gene (reference sequence). Trimming stripped 7 bases from V and 3 bases from J, with 3 bases between. CDR3 length equals 10 residues.

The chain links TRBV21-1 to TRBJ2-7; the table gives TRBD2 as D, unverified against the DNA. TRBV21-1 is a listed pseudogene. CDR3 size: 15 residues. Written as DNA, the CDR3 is TGTGCCAGCGGAACTAGCGGGAGGTTTCCCTACGAGCAGTACTTC. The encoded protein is CASGTSGRFPYEQYF.

As DNA, the CDR3 is TGTGCCAGCAGCTTAGGGGGCAGGTCGTTTTGGGGCTACACCTTC. This translates into CASSLGGRSFWGYTF. J is TRBJ1-2 and V is TRBV11-2; a weak D match, TRBD1 (5 bases). This CDR3 is built from 15 residues. Germline V CDR1 and CDR2: SGHAT, FQNNGV. V lost 1 base and J 8 bases, leaving 17 bases between the germline ends.

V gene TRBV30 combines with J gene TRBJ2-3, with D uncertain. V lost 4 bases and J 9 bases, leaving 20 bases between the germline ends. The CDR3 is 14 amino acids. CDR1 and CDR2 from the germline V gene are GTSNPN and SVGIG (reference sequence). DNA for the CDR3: TGTGCCTGGAACGAAGGGCTTGATGGTAAAACGCAGTATTTT. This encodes CAWNEGLDGKTQYF.

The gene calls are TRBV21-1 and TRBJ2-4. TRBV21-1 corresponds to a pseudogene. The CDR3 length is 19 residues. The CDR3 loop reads CASRPNPGPPRSAKNIQYF. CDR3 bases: TGTGCCAGCAGGCCGAACCCGGGACCCCCAAGGTCGGCCAAAAACATTCAGTACTTC.

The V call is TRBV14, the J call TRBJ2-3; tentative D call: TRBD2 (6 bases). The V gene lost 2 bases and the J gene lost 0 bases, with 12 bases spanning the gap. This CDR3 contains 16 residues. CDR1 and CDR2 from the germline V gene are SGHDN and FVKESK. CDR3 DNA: TGTGCCAGCAGCCAATGGGTAGCGGCTAGCACAGATACGCAGTATTTT. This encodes CASSQWVAASTDTQYF.

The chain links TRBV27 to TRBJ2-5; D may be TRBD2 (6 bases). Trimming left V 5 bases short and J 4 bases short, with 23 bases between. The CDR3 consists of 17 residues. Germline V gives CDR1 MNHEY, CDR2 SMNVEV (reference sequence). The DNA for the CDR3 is TGTGCCAGCAGTCCCGGCCGTAGGGCTCGGAGGGTAGAGACCCAGTACTTC. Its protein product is CASSPGRRARRVETQYF.

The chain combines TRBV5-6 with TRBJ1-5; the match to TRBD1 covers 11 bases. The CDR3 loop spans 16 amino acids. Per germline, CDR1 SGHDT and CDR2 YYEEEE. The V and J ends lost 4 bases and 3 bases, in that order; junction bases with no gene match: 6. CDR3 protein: CASSPMGQGVNQPQHF. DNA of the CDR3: TGTGCCAGCAGCCCGATGGGACAGGGGGTCAATCAGCCCCAGCATTTT. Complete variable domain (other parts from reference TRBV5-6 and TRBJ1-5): DAGVTQSPTHLIKTRGQQVTLRCSPKSGHDTVSWYQQALGQGPQFIFQYYEEEERQRGNFPDRFSGHQFPNYSSELNVNALLLGDSALYLCASSPMGQGVNQPQHFGDGTRLSIL.

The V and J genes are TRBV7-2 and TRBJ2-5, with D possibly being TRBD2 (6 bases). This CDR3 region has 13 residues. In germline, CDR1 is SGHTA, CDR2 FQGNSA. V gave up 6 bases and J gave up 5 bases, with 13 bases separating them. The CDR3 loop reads CASRRGLLETQYF. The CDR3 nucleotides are TGTGCCAGCAGACGTGGACTATTGGAGACCCAGTACTTC.

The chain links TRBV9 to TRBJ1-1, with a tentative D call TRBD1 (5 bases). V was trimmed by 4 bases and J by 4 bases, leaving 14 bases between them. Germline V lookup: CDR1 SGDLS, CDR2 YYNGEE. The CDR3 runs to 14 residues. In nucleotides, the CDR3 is TGTGCCAGCAGCCCCTCCGGGACTATCACTGAAGCTTTCTTT. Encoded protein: CASSPSGTITEAFF.

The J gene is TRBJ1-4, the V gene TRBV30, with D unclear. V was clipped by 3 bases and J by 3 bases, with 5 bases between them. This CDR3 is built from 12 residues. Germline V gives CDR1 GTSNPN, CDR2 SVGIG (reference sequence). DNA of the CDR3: TGTGCCTGGAGGGTCGCTAATGAAAAACTGTTTTTT. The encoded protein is CAWRVANEKLFF.

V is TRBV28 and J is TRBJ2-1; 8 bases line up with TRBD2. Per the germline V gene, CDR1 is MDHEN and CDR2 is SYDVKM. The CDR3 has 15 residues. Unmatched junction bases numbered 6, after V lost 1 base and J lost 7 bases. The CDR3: CASSLFRGGKNEQFF. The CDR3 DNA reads TGTGCCAGCAGTTTATTTCGGGGGGGGAAGAATGAGCAGTTCTTC.

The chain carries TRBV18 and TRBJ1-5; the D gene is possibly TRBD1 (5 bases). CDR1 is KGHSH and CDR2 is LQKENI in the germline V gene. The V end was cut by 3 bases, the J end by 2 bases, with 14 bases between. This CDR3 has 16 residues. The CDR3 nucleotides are TGTGCCAGCTCACCCGGGACCCGGGCGGGCAATCAGCCCCAGCATTTT. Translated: CASSPGTRAGNQPQHF.

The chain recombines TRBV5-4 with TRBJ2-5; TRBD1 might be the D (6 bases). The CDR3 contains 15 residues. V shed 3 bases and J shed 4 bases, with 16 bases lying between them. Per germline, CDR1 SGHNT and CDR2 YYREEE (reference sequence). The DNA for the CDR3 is TGTGCCAGCAGCTCCCTCTTGGGGGCGGGAGAGACCCAGTACTTC. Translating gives CASSSLLGAGETQYF.